These T cell receptor beta chains were read from a single sample in a study of T cell changes during pregnancy in multiple sclerosis. Generated by immunoSEQ multiplex PCR, the TCRdb table keeps only in-frame clones and is missing some. In the table there are fewer than 25,000 clones, around 89% of which are singletons. This material consisted of CD8+ T cells from peripheral blood mononuclear cells, taken in the first trimester of pregnancy. Every receptor here comes from a female donor with multiple sclerosis, enrolled in a pregnancy study. Each CDR3 is given with its conserved first and last residue. Fields, in order: V gene, clone size, J gene, D gene, CDR3 DNA, CDR3 protein. The D gene is left open where the match is weak. Clone size is not always given. Where it is, it says once, few, many or a class for expanded clones.

v_gene: TRBV27; abundance: -; j_gene: TRBJ2-7; d_gene: -; CDR3nt: TGTGCCAGCAGTCCTTCTGCAGGGAACTCAGCCTACGAGCAGTACTTC; CDR3aa: CASSPSAGNSAYEQYF
v_gene: TRBV28; abundance: -; j_gene: TRBJ2-7; d_gene: -; CDR3nt: TGTGCCAGCACTGAGGGACTCTCGCCCTACGAGCAGTACTTC; CDR3aa: CASTEGLSPYEQYF
v_gene: TRBV6-5; abundance: once; j_gene: TRBJ1-1; d_gene: -; CDR3nt: TGTGCCACAGGGGCGGATGAGAACACTGAAGCTTTCTTT; CDR3aa: CATGADENTEAFF
v_gene: TRBV19; abundance: -; j_gene: TRBJ2-3; d_gene: TRBD2; CDR3nt: TGTGCCAGTAGTATGAGCGGGATGGGTACGCAGTATTTT; CDR3aa: CASSMSGMGTQYF
v_gene: TRBV4-2; abundance: -; j_gene: TRBJ2-7; d_gene: TRBD2; CDR3nt: TGTGCCAGCAGCGGTCTAGCGGGAGGGCCTGGCGAGCAGTACTTC; CDR3aa: CASSGLAGGPGEQYF
v_gene: TRBV5-1; abundance: -; j_gene: TRBJ1-1; d_gene: -; CDR3nt: TGCGCCAGCAGCGTGAAACAGGGTCGGGGCACTGAAGCTTTCTTT; CDR3aa: CASSVKQGRGTEAFF
v_gene: TRBV15; abundance: -; j_gene: TRBJ1-1; d_gene: -; CDR3nt: TGTGCCACCAGCATTAAGGTGGCGGCTGAAGCTTTCTTT; CDR3aa: CATSIKVAAEAFF
v_gene: TRBV6-4; abundance: once; j_gene: TRBJ2-1; d_gene: -; CDR3nt: TGTGCCAGCAGTGACTCTTTGAGCCACGACTACAATGAGCAGTTCTTC; CDR3aa: CASSDSLSHDYNEQFF
v_gene: TRBV4-1; abundance: -; j_gene: TRBJ2-4; d_gene: TRBD1; CDR3nt: TGCGCCAGCGGGGACAGCCTAAACATTCAGTACTTC; CDR3aa: CASGDSLNIQYF
v_gene: TRBV5-4; abundance: -; j_gene: TRBJ2-6; d_gene: TRBD1; CDR3nt: TGTGCCAGCAGCTTGTGGGACAGTGGATTCTCTGGGGCCAACGTCCTGACTTTC; CDR3aa: CASSLWDSGFSGANVLTF